This T cell receptor beta chain was retrieved from a study of shared clonotypes between healthy human individuals. From germline, CDR1 is SGHRS and CDR2 YFSETQ. Between the trimmed V and J ends, which lost 2 bases and 3 bases, there was a span of 9 bases. The CDR3 spans 14 residues. The unsorted PBMC sample used ten immunoSEQ deep assay plates. Only in-frame clones appear in the TCRdb table, and some are missing; sequencing was by immunoSEQ multiplex PCR. The sample has 400,000 to 500,000 clones, 76% seen once. This chain links TRBV5-1 with TRBJ2-1; D might be TRBD2 (5 bases). Sequencing was done on a sample of PBMCs. This TCR was recovered from a woman aged 40 to 50 in good health. Some clones in this sample may be carry-over from other donors' samples. CDR3 loop: CASSLEGFYNEQFF. The CDR3 DNA is TGCGCCAGCAGCTTAGAGGGATTCTACAATGAGCAGTTCTTC.